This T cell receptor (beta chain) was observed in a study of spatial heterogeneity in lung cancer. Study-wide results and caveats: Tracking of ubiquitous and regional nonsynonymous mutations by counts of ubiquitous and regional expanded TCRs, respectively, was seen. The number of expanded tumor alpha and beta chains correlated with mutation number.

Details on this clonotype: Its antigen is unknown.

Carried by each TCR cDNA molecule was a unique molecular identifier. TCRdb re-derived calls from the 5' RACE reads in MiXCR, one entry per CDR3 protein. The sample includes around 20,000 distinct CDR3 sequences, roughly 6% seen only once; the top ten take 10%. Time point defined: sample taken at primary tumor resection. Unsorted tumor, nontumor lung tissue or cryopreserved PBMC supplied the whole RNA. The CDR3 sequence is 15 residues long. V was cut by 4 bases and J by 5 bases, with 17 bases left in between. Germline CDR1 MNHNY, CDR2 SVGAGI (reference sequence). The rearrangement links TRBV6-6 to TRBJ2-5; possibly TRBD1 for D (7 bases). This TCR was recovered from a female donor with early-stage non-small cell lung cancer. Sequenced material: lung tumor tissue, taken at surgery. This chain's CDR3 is CASSSWQGGGETQYF. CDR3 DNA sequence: TGTGCCAGCAGTTCCTGGCAGGGGGGAGGTGAGACCCAGTACTTC.